Presented here are 9 T cell receptor beta chains from one specimen sequenced in a study of OX40 agonist ivuxolimab in advanced cancers. Profiled with immunoSEQ multiplex PCR; TCRdb holds only in-frame clones, not every one. The data show roughly 56,000 clones, about 88% seen once. The source material was CD4+ or CD8+ T cells sorted from blood, sampled in a trial of the OX40 agonist ivuxolimab. The origin of the receptors is an adult with an advanced solid tumor such as melanoma, head and neck, liver or kidney cancer.

The chain employs TRBV12-5 and TRBJ2-5, with no clear D. Germline V CDR1 and CDR2: LGHNT, FRNRAP. The CDR3 totals 11 residues. V was shortened by 5 bases and J by 3 bases, with 4 bases between the two germline ends. The CDR3 nucleotides read TGTGCTAGTGGTCGGGAAGAGACCCAGTACTTC. This gives the protein CASGREETQYF.

The chain links TRBV29-1 to TRBJ1-2, with TRBD1 matching over 10 bases. The germline V gene has CDR1 SQVTM and CDR2 ANQGSEA. Trimming took 0 bases from V and 8 from J; bases not matched to a gene: 6. The CDR3 has 14 residues. CDR3 DNA: TGCAGCGTTGAAGAAGGACAGGGGGTCAGAGGCTACACCTTC. The encoded protein is CSVEEGQGVRGYTF.

The chain carries TRBV14 and TRBJ1-1; possible D gene TRBD1, 5 bases. This CDR3 contains 16 residues. Germline V gene data show CDR1 as SGHDN and CDR2 as FVKESK. V lost 1 base and J 1 base, leaving 13 bases between the germline ends. The CDR3 nucleotides are TGTGCCAGCAGCCAAGTCGTCGAGGGGAGGAACACTGAAGCTTTCTTT. Translated, it gives CASSQVVEGRNTEAFF.

The gene calls are TRBV27 and TRBJ2-5; TRBD2 aligns across 10 bases. The ends lost 8 bases at V and 5 bases at J; junction bases unmatched: 17. The germline V gene encodes CDR1 MNHEY and CDR2 SMNVEV (reference sequence). The CDR3 is 17 amino acids. CDR3: CASSRRVSGRAVETQYF. For the CDR3, the DNA is TGTGCCAGCTCCCGCCGCGTGAGCGGGAGGGCCGTGGAGACCCAGTACTTC.

The V and J genes are TRBV19 and TRBJ1-2; the D is unclear. Trimming removed 1 base from V and 6 bases from J, with 6 bases in between. Germline loops: CDR1 LNHDA, CDR2 SQIVND (reference sequence). The CDR3 extends over 12 amino acids. CDR3 nucleotides: TGTGCCAGTAGTATAGGCAGGAATGGCTACACCTTC. It yields the protein CASSIGRNGYTF.

The chain has TRBV4-1 and TRBJ2-5; 7 bases match TRBD2. With 6 bases clipped from V and 7 bases from J, the junction kept 5 bases outside the gene matches. CDR1 and CDR2 from the germline V gene are MGHRA and YSYEKL. The CDR3 runs to 12 residues. In DNA form, the CDR3 reads TGCGCCAGCAGAAATCCGGGGGGGACCCAGTACTTC. Translated, it gives CASRNPGGTQYF.

The genes are TRBV5-1 and TRBJ2-7; D remains unclear. V was shortened by 0 bases and J by 3 bases, with 10 bases between the two germline ends. There are 14 residues in the CDR3. CDR1 SGHRS and CDR2 YFSETQ come from the germline V gene. The CDR3, as DNA: TGCGCCAGCAGCTTGGGTGGGTCCTACTACGAGCAGTACTTC. Translating it yields CASSLGGSYYEQYF.

V usage is TRBV6-5 and J usage is TRBJ2-3; D gene ambiguous. CDR1 is MNHEY, CDR2 SVGAGI, per germline. The CDR3 sequence is 15 residues long. Trimming shortened V by 8 bases and J by 2 bases, and 17 bases separated the two germline ends. The CDR3 DNA reads TGTGCCAGCTCCCCTATCCGGGCCCACACAGATACGCAGTATTTT. This sequence encodes CASSPIRAHTDTQYF.

The chain employs TRBV19 and TRBJ2-5; TRBD1 matches at 11 bases. Germline CDR1 and CDR2: LNHDA and SQIVND (reference sequence). CDR3 length: 15 residues. V lost 6 bases, J lost 5 bases, and 8 bases stayed unmatched. In DNA, the CDR3 is TGTGCCAGTAGCCCACGGACAGGGGGCCTCGAGACCCAGTACTTC. Translation gives CASSPRTGGLETQYF.